This is a list of T cell receptor beta chains from one sample in a study of CD8 T cells in ankylosing spondylitis. One entry per CDR3 protein, called by TCRdb with MiXCR from the 5' RACE reads. The profile covers under 300,000 distinct CDR3 sequences, with around 10% appearing a single time and 6.8% taken by the ten largest. Sequencing was done on a sample of blood, either unsorted or a sorted T cell fraction (not recorded which). The receptors here all came from a male donor with ankylosing spondylitis or in good health (not recorded which). The CDR3 runs from the conserved cysteine through the conserved F or W. The order of the fields is J gene, clone size, V gene, D gene, CDR3 protein, CDR3 DNA. A D gene is named only where the DNA matches it firmly. Part of the rows lack a size; the others show once, few, many or a class for expanded clones.

TRBJ2-3 many TRBV9 TRBD2 CASSVEPGLAGYSTDTQYF TGTGCCAGCAGCGTCGAACCGGGCCTAGCGGGGTATAGCACAGATACGCAGTATTTT
TRBJ2-7 many TRBV5-1 . CASSLDWTATYEQYF TGCGCCAGCAGCTTGGATTGGACAGCAACCTACGAGCAGTACTTC
TRBJ2-4 . TRBV5-1 TRBD1 CASSLAAGGEGNIQYF TGCGCCAGCAGCTTGGCGGCAGGGGGCGAAGGAAACATTCAGTACTTC
TRBJ1-1 few TRBV7-9 TRBD1 CASSQPQGQGNTEAFF TGTGCCAGCAGCCAGCCCCAGGGACAGGGAAACACTGAAGCTTTCTTT
TRBJ2-7 many TRBV9 . CASSAGSIYEQYF TGTGCCAGCAGCGCGGGATCTATCTACGAGCAGTACTTC
TRBJ2-7 many TRBV5-1 . CASSPDTSYEQYF TGCGCCAGCAGCCCGGATACCTCCTACGAGCAGTACTTC
TRBJ2-7 many TRBV5-1 . CASSHLGGNYEQYF TGCGCCAGCAGCCACCTCGGCGGGAACTACGAGCAGTACTTC
TRBJ2-3 many TRBV29-1 . CSVERVGGADTQYF TGCAGCGTTGAAAGGGTAGGAGGCGCAGATACGCAGTATTTT
TRBJ2-3 . TRBV6-5 . CASSYSITGTDTQYF TGTGCCAGCAGTTACTCGATTACGGGGACAGATACGCAGTATTTT
TRBJ2-2 many TRBV7-3 TRBD1 CASSAQGVGELFF TGTGCCAGCAGCGCTCAGGGGGTTGGGGAGCTGTTTTTT
TRBJ1-2 . TRBV10-3 TRBD1 CAIAGTGKYGYTF TGTGCCATCGCCGGGACAGGGAAATATGGCTACACCTTC
TRBJ1-4 many TRBV12-3/TRBV12-4 TRBD1 CASSPWTGLDEKLFF TGTGCCAGCAGTCCCTGGACAGGGCTTGATGAAAAACTGTTTTTT
TRBJ1-4 many TRBV29-1 TRBD1 CSVEERGQPEKLFF TGCAGCGTTGAAGAGCGGGGACAGCCCGAAAAACTGTTTTTT
TRBJ1-6 . TRBV3-1 . CASSQEGVSSPLHF TGTGCCAGCAGCCAAGAGGGGGTTAGCTCACCCCTCCACTTT
TRBJ1-2 . TRBV7-2 . CASSLYRGPGGYTF TGTGCCAGCAGCTTATATCGTGGGCCAGGAGGCTACACCTTC
TRBJ2-2 many TRBV15 . CATSRDREVTGELFF TGTGCCACCAGCAGAGACAGGGAGGTCACCGGGGAGCTGTTTTTT
TRBJ2-3 many TRBV4-1 . CASSQLTDTQYF TGCGCCAGCAGCCAGCTCACAGATACGCAGTATTTT
TRBJ1-5 many TRBV12-3/TRBV12-4 . CASRPSGGNQPQHF TGTGCCAGCAGACCATCGGGGGGCAATCAGCCCCAGCATTTT
TRBJ2-2 few TRBV7-8 TRBD2 CASSPGTSGRFGELFF TGTGCCAGCAGCCCAGGGACTAGCGGGAGATTCGGGGAGCTGTTTTTT
TRBJ2-3 many TRBV20-1 TRBD2 CSARDPVAIAGDGSTDTQYF TGCAGTGCTAGAGACCCGGTTGCGATAGCGGGAGATGGTAGCACAGATACGCAGTATTTT
TRBJ1-1 many TRBV12-3/TRBV12-4 . CASRTPGEAFF TGTGCCAGCAGAACTCCGGGGGAGGCTTTCTTT
TRBJ2-7 many TRBV4-1 TRBD1 CASSFGTAYEQYF TGCGCCAGCAGCTTCGGGACAGCTTACGAGCAGTACTTC
TRBJ1-1 once TRBV5-6 . CASSLGGGRPTEAFF TGTGCCAGCAGCTTGGGAGGGGGGAGACCAACTGAAGCTTTCTTT
TRBJ1-5 many TRBV4-2 . CASSQVSGNSNQPQHF TGTGCCAGCAGCCAAGTTTCTGGGAATAGCAATCAGCCCCAGCATTTT
TRBJ2-7 many TRBV5-1 . CASSQVGSYEQYF TGCGCCAGCAGCCAAGTGGGGTCCTACGAGCAGTACTTC
TRBJ2-1 many TRBV12-3/TRBV12-4 TRBD2 CASSFSAGGSYNEQFF TGTGCCAGCAGTTTCTCGGCGGGGGGCTCCTACAATGAGCAGTTCTTC
TRBJ2-7 many TRBV2 . CASSVLSYEQYF TGTGCCAGCAGCGTACTGTCCTACGAGCAGTACTTC
TRBJ2-2 many TRBV12-3/TRBV12-4 TRBD2 CASSRTSGTSTGELFF TGTGCCAGCAGCCGGACTAGCGGGACAAGCACCGGGGAGCTGTTTTTT
TRBJ2-2 many TRBV20-1 . CSARPTGAGTGELFF TGCAGTGCTAGACCCACCGGGGCCGGGACCGGGGAGCTGTTTTTT
TRBJ2-1 many TRBV13 . CASSLGGGQDEQFF TGTGCCAGCAGCTTAGGCGGGGGCCAGGATGAGCAGTTCTTC
TRBJ2-3 many TRBV20-1 . CSATTIDLPRSPLTRDTQYF TGCAGTGCGACGACGATAGACCTTCCCCGTAGCCCCCTAACCAGGGATACGCAGTATTTT
TRBJ1-1 . TRBV12-3/TRBV12-4 . CASKEDGGRNTEAFF TGTGCCAGCAAAGAGGACGGAGGACGGAACACTGAAGCTTTCTTT
TRBJ2-7 few TRBV5-5 TRBD1 CASSSPGQNYEQYF TGTGCCAGCAGCTCCCCGGGACAGAACTACGAGCAGTACTTC
TRBJ2-1 few TRBV12-5 TRBD2 CASGLSAGGDNEQFF TGTGCTAGTGGTTTGTCCGCGGGGGGGGACAATGAGCAGTTCTTC
TRBJ2-3 . TRBV12-3/TRBV12-4 . CASRITDTQYF TGTGCCAGCAGGATAACAGATACGCAGTATTTT
TRBJ2-5 . TRBV4-1 TRBD1 CASSQSWGTGETQYF TGCGCCAGCAGCCAGAGCTGGGGGACAGGCGAGACCCAGTACTTC
TRBJ2-1 many TRBV7-3 TRBD2 CASSQLAQSNEQFF TGTGCCAGCAGCCAACTAGCGCAAAGCAATGAGCAGTTCTTC
TRBJ1-3 few TRBV12-3/TRBV12-4 . CASRTFSGNTIYF TGTGCCAGCAGGACATTCTCTGGAAACACCATATATTTT
TRBJ2-3 many TRBV11-1 TRBD2 CASSLGSSGGVLTDTQYF TGTGCCAGCAGCTTAGGTTCGAGCGGGGGCGTCCTGACAGATACGCAGTATTTT
TRBJ1-6 . TRBV6-1 . CASSRSVFYNSPLHF TGTGCCAGCAGTCGCAGCGTATTCTATAATTCACCCCTCCACTTT
TRBJ2-7 many TRBV24-1 TRBD1 CATSVSGLGQNSYEQYF TGTGCCACCAGTGTGTCGGGTTTGGGACAGAACTCCTACGAGCAGTACTTC
TRBJ2-6 few TRBV25-1 TRBD1 CASREQGASSGANVLTF TGTGCCAGCAGAGAACAGGGGGCGAGCTCTGGGGCCAACGTCCTGACTTTC
TRBJ2-1 many TRBV20-1 TRBD2 CSAWTSGNYNEQFF TGCAGTGCGTGGACTAGCGGGAACTACAATGAGCAGTTCTTC
TRBJ2-2 few TRBV12-3/TRBV12-4 TRBD1 CASSLGQAENHGELFF TGTGCCAGCAGTTTGGGACAGGCGGAAAACCACGGGGAGCTGTTTTTT
TRBJ1-2 many TRBV5-8 TRBD1 CASSSNRGRSGYTF TGTGCCAGCAGCTCAAACAGGGGGCGGAGCGGCTACACCTTC
TRBJ1-1 many TRBV12-3/TRBV12-4 . CASKGRRNLEAFF TGTGCCAGCAAAGGAAGGAGAAATCTGGAAGCTTTCTTT
TRBJ2-1 . TRBV6-1 TRBD2 CASHREGSRNEQFF TGTGCCAGCCACCGGGAGGGGTCGCGGAATGAGCAGTTCTTC
TRBJ2-3 . TRBV7-9 . CASVVVPPTDTQYF TGTGCCTCAGTTGTGGTCCCACCCACAGATACGCAGTATTTT
TRBJ1-1 many TRBV10-3 . CVTRNHGKNTEAFF TGTGTTACCCGAAATCACGGTAAGAACACTGAAGCTTTCTTT
TRBJ2-7 many TRBV12-3/TRBV12-4 . CASRGPNYEQYF TGTGCCAGCAGGGGGCCCAACTACGAGCAGTACTTC
TRBJ2-1 . TRBV29-1 TRBD2 CSVSTSGNNEQFF TGCAGCGTTTCGACTAGCGGAAACAATGAGCAGTTCTTC
TRBJ2-2 many TRBV20-1 TRBD2 CSALRLLAGGTNTGELFF TGCAGTGCTCTCCGGTTGTTAGCGGGGGGCACGAACACCGGGGAGCTGTTTTTT
TRBJ2-7 many TRBV15 . CATSGVEPYEQYF TGTGCCACCAGCGGGGTTGAGCCCTACGAGCAGTACTTC
TRBJ2-7 . TRBV7-2 . CASTAWRGSYEQYF TGTGCCAGCACTGCCTGGAGGGGTAGTTACGAGCAGTACTTC
TRBJ2-7 . TRBV6-7 . CASSYCQPLGYEQYF TGTGCCAGCAGTTACTGTCAGCCCCTCGGCTACGAGCAGTACTTC
TRBJ2-3 many TRBV5-1 TRBD1 CASSSPQQGGSTDTQYF TGCGCCAGCAGCTCCCCCCAACAGGGGGGTAGCACAGATACGCAGTATTTT
TRBJ2-7 few TRBV7-2 TRBD2 CASSIAGASYEQYF TGTGCCAGCAGCATAGCGGGGGCCAGCTACGAGCAGTACTTC